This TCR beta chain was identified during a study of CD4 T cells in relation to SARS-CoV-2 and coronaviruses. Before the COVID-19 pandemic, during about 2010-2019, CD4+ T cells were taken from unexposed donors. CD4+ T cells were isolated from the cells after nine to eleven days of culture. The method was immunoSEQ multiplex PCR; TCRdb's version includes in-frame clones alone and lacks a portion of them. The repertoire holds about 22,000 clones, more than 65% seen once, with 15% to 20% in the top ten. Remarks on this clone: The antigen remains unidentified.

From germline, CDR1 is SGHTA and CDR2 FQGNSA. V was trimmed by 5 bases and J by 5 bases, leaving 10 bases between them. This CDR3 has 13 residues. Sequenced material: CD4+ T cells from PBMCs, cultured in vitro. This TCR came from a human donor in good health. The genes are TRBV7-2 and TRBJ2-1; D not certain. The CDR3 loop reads CASSKDPNNEQFF. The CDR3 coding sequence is TGTGCCAGCAGCAAGGACCCGAACAATGAGCAGTTCTTC.